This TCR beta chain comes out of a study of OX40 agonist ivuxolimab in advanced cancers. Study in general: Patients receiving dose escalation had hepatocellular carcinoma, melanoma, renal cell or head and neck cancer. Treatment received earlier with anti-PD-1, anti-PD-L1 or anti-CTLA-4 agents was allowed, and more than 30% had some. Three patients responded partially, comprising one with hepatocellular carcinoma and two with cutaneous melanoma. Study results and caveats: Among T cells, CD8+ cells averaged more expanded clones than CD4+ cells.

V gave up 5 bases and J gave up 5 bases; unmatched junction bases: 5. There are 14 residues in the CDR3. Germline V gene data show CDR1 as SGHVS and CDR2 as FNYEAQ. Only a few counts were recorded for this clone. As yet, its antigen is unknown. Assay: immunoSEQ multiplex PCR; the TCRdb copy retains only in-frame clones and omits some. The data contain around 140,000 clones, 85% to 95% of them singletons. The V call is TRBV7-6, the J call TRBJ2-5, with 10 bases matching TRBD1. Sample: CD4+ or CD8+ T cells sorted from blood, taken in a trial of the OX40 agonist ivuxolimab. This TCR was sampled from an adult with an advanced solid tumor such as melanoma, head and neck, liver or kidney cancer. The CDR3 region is CASSPSTGGETQYF. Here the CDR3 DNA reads TGTGCCAGCAGCCCCTCGACAGGGGGCGAGACCCAGTACTTC.